This TCR beta chain comes out of a study of CD8+ T cells in alopecia areata. Background on the study: Oral tofacitinib (5 to 10 mg twice daily) was administered to treated patients.

Whole-study findings and limits: Lesional scalp, notably in alopecia totalis/universalis, had clonality above that of normal scalp. When scalp samples are sequenced, resident alphabeta T cells of normal skin are also captured. Sharing of TCRs across patients appeared less clear than in mice, possibly for HLA-related reasons.

CDR1 is SGHNT and CDR2 is YYREEE in the germline V gene (reference sequence). Trimming removed 4 bases at V and 6 bases at J, with 13 bases between. The CDR3 spans 13 residues. This clone was counted only a few times. Its target is not known. As the sequencing template, cDNA was produced by extracting RNA and reverse transcribing it. Sequenced by immunoSEQ multiplex PCR; TCRdb stores in-frame clones only, minus some. The data contain 200,000 or so clones, 50% to 65% of them singletons. The J gene is TRBJ1-2, the V gene TRBV5-4; D remains unclear. This clonotype originated in a human donor with alopecia areata. The starting material was CD4+ T cells sorted from blood, obtained at week 0. CDR3 sequence reads: CASSEPRADGYTF. CDR3 nucleotide sequence: TGTGCCAGCAGCGAACCGAGGGCCGATGGCTACACCTTC.